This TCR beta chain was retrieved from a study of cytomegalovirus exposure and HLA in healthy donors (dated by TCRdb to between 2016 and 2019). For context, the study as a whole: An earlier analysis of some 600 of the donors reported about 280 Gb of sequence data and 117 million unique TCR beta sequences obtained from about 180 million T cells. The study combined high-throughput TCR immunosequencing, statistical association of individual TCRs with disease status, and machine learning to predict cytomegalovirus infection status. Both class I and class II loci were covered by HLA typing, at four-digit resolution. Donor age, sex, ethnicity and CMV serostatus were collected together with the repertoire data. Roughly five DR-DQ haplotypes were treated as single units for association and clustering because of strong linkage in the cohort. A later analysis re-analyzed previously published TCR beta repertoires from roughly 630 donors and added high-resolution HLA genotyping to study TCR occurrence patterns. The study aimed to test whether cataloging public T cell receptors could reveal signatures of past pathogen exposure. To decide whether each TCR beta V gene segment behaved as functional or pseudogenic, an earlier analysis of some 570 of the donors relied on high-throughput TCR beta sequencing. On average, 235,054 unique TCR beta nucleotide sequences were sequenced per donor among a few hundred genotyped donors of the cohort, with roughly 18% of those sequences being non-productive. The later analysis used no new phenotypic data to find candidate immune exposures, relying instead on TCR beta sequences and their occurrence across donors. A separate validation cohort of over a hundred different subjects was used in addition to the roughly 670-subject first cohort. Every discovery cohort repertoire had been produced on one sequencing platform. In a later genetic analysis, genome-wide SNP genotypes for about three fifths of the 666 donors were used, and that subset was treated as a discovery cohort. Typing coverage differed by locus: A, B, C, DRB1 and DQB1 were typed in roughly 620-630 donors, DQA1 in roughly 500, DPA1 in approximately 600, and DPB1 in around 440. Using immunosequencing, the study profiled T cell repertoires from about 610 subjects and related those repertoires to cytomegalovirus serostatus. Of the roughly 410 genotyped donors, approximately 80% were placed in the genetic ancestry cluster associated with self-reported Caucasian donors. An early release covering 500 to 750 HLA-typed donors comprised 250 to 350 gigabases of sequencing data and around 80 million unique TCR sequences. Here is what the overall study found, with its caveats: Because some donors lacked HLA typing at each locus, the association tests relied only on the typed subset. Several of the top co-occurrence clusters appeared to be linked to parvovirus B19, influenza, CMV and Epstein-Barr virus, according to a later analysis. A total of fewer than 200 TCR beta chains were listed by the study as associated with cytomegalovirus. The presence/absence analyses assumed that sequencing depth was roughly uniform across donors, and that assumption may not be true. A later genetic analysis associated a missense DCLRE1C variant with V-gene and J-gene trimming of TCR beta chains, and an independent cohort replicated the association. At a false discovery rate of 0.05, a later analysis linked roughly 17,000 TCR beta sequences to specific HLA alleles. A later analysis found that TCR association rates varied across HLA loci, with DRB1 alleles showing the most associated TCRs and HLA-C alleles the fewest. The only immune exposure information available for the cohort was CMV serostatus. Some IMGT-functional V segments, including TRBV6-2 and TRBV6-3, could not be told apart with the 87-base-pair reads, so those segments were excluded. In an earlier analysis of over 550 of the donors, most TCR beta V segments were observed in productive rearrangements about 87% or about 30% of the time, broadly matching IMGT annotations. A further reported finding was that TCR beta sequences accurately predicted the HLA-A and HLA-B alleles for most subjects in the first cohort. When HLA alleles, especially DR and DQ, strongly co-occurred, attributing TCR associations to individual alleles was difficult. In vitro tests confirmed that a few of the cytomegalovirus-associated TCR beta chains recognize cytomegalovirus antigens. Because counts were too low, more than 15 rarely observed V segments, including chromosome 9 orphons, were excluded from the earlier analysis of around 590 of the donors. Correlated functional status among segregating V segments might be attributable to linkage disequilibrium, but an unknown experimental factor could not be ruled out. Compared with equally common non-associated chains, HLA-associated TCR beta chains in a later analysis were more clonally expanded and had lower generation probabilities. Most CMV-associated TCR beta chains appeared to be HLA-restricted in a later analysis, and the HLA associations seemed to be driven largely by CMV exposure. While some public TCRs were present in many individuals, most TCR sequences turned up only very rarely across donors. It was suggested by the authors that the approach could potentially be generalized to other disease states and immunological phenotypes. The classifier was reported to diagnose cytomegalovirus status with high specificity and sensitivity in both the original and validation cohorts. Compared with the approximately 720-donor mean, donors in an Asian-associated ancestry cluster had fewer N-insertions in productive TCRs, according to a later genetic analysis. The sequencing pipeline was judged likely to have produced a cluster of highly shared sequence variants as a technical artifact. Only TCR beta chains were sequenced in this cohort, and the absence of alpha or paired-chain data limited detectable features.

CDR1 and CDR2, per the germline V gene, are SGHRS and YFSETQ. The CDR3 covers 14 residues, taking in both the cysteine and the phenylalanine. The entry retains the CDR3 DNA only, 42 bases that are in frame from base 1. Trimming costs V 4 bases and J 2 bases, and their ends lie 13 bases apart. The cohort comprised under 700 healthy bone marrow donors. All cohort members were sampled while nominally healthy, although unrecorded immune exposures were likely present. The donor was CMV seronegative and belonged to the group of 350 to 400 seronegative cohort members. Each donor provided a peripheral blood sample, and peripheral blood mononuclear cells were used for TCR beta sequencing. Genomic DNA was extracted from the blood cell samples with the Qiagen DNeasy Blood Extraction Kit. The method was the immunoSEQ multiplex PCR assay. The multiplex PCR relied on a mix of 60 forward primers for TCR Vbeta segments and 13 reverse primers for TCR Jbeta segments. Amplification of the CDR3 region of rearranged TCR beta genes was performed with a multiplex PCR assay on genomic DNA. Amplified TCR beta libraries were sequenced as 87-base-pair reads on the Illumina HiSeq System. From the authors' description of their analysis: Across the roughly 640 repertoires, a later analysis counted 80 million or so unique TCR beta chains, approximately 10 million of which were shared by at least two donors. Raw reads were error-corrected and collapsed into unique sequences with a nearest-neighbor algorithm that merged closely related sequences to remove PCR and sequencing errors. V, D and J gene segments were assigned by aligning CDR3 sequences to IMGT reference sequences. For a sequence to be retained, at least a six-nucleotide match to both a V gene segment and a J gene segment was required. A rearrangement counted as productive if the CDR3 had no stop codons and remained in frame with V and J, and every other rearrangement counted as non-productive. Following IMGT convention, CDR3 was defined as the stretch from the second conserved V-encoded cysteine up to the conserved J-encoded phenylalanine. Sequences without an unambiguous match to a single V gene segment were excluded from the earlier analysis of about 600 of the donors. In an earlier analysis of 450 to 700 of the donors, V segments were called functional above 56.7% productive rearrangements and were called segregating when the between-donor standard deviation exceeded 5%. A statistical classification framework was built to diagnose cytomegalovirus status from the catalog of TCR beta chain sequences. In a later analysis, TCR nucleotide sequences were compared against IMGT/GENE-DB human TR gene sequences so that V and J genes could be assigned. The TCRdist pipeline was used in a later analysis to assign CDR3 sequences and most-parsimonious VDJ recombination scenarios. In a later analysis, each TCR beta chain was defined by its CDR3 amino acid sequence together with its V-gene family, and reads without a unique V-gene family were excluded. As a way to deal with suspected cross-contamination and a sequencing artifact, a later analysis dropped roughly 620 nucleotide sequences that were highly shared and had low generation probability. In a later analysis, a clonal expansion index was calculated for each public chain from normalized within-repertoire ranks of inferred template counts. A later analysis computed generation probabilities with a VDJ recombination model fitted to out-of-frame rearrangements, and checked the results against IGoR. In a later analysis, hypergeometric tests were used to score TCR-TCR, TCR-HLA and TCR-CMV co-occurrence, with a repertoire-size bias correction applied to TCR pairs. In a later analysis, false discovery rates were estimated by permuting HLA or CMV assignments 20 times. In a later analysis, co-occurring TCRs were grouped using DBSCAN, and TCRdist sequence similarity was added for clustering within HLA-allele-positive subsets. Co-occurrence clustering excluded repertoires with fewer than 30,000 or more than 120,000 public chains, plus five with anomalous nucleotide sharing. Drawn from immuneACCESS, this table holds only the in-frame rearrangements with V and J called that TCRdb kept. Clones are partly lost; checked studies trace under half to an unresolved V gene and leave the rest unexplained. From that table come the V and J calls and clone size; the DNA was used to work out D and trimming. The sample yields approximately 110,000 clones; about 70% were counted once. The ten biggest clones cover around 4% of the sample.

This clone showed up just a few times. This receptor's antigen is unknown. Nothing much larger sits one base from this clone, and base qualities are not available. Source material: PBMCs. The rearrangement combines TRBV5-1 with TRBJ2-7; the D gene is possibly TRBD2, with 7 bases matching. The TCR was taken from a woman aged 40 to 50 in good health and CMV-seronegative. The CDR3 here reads CASSNGGAAYEQYF. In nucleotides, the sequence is TGCGCCAGCAGCAATGGGGGGGCGGCCTACGAGCAGTACTTC.